This T cell receptor beta chain was retrieved from a study of blood T cells in healthy people across ages. The authors ran a second PCR of about 7 to 11 cycles using a sample-barcoded 5' primer and a J-beta primer mix. TCRdb re-derived calls from the 5' RACE reads in MiXCR, one entry per CDR3 protein. Among roughly 790,000 distinct CDR3 sequences, approximately 39% were seen once, and the ten largest hold 20% to 25%. Germline V gene sequence: CDR1 SGHTA, CDR2 FQGNSA. V lost 4 bases to trimming and J lost 4 bases; unmatched junction nucleotides: 7. This CDR3 is built from 16 residues. Sequenced input: blood. This chain joins TRBV7-2 and TRBJ2-3, with 11 nucleotides matching TRBD2. This clonotype originated in a woman aged 60-70 years in good health. The CDR3, as DNA: TGTGCCAGCAGCTCACTAGCGGGAGATGTGGCAGATACGCAGTATTTT. It specifies CASSSLAGDVADTQYF.